The clone carrying this T cell receptor beta chain has a handful of counts. The target antigen is unknown. TCRB transcripts that were expressed got sequenced, as all of the isolated RNA had been reverse transcribed. Only in-frame clones appear in the TCRdb table, and some are missing; sequencing was by immunoSEQ multiplex PCR. This table has 630,000 or so clones, about 14% appearing once. The entry originates in a study of beta chain features in type 1 diabetes. Study-level background: Across the samples, approximately 98,000,000 sorted cells were examined in total. Study-level results: Reads derived from cDNA could over-represent cells showing high TCR expression. A moderate, significant TCRB CDR3 shortening appeared in type 1 diabetes across four CD4+ subsets. It was not settled here whether HLA type affects TCRB rearrangement. Possible PCR preference for shorter templates applied equally to patients and controls.

CDR1 and CDR2 (germline): PRHDT, FYEKMQ (reference sequence). The ends were cut back, 3 bases at V and 8 bases at J, with 16 bases in the middle. CDR3 length: 14 amino acids. The chain employs TRBV13 and TRBJ1-2, with a weak D call TRBD1 (6 bases). The TCR was taken from a man between 18 and 35 years old with type 1 diabetes. The sample taken for sequencing was naive CD4+ T cells from blood. The CDR3 protein is CASSFLGGIVGYTF. CDR3 bases: TGTGCCAGCAGCTTCTTAGGGGGTATAGTCGGCTACACCTTC.